This T cell receptor beta chain was found in a study of blood T cell repertoires in COVID-19. The CDR3 loop spans 16 amino acids. CDR1 and CDR2 (germline): MNHEY, SMNVEV (reference sequence). V was trimmed by 4 bases and J by 1 base, leaving 17 bases between them. The table came from immunoSEQ multiplex PCR; TCRdb's copy has only in-frame clones and leaves some out. The table records under 200,000 clones, over 75% of them present only once. The material sequenced was PBMCs or T cells enriched from blood (not recorded which). The sequence was obtained from a woman aged 18-30 years who had recovered from COVID-19. The V and J genes are TRBV27 and TRBJ2-7, with no clear D. CDR3 residues: CASSSRPYPLSYEQYF. The CDR3 DNA reads TGTGCCAGCAGTTCCCGCCCCTACCCCTTATCCTACGAGCAGTACTTC.